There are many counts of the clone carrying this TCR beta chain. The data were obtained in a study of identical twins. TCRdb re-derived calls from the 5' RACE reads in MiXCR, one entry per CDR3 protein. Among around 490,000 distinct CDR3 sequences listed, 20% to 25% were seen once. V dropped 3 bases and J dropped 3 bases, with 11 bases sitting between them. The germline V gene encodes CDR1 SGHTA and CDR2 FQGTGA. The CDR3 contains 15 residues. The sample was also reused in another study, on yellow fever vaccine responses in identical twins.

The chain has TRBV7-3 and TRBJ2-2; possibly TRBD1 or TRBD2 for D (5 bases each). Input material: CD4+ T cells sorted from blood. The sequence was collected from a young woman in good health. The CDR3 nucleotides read TGTGCCAGCAGCTTTTCCCGGGACCACACCGGGGAGCTGTTTTTT. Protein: CASSFSRDHTGELFF.